This TCR beta chain is from a study of blood T cell repertoires in COVID-19. Germline CDR1 and CDR2: LNHNV and YYDKDF (reference sequence). Deletions cut 5 bases from V and 2 bases from J, with 21 bases between. This CDR3 comprises 17 residues. The method was immunoSEQ multiplex PCR; TCRdb's version includes in-frame clones alone and lacks a portion of them. This sample yields under 400,000 clones, of which more than 70% are seen a single time; about 2.1% belongs to the top ten. The specimen sequenced was PBMCs or T cells enriched from blood (not recorded which). This chain connects TRBV15 to TRBJ1-1; maybe TRBD1 (5 bases). The receptor was derived from a man aged 35-49 years in a cohort exposed to, infected with or recovered from COVID-19 (not recorded which). CDR3 protein: CATSPFRRVWGNTEAFF. The CDR3 DNA reads TGTGCCACCAGCCCCTTTCGTCGGGTCTGGGGCAACACTGAAGCTTTCTTT.